The entry below describes one T cell receptor (beta chain). Its target is not known. PCR was performed a second time for about 6 to 12 cycles using a sample-barcoded 5' primer and a J-beta primer mix. TCRdb reanalysed the 5' RACE reads using MiXCR and keeps one entry per CDR3 protein. Of fewer than 1.5 million distinct CDR3 sequences listed, 35% to 45% were seen once; the top ten hold 7% to 9%. This sample is part of a study of blood T cells in healthy people across ages. Study information: Capture via template switching afforded approximately one barcoded beta molecule per two T cells.

Caucasian individuals from Russia who were healthy and aged about 6 to 95 acted as donors. Total RNA was isolated from each sample in quantities of at least 6 micrograms. Germline values: CDR1 DFQATT, CDR2 SNEGSKA (reference sequence). Trimming took 6 bases from V and 11 from J, leaving 25 bases between them. The CDR3 consists of 14 residues. The study, taken as a whole, reports: Higher diversity and more naive CD4+ cells were features of long-lived donors, compared to aged donors.

The V and J genes are TRBV20-1 and TRBJ2-5, with a tentative D call TRBD1 (6 bases). The specimen was blood. This receptor was identified in a woman aged 18 to 35 in good health. CDR3 DNA: TGCAGTGCCCCCCAGGAGTACAGGGCTGGGGAGCAGTACTTC. This encodes CSAPQEYRAGEQYF.